This section outlines one T cell receptor beta chain sequence together with its context. The source of the sample is a study of cytomegalovirus exposure and HLA in healthy donors. The germline V gene has CDR1 MDHEN and CDR2 SYDVKM. With 5 bases removed from V and 1 base from J, the gap between germline ends came to 5 bases. The CDR3 is made up of 12 amino acids. This PCR relied on a set of 60 Vbeta primers and 13 Jbeta primers. Measured with immunoSEQ multiplex PCR; TCRdb has only the in-frame clones, and not every one. The data show tens of thousands of clones, 70% to 85% seen once. Sequencing input: PBMCs. This TCR was recovered from a man between 65 and 85 years old in good health and CMV-seropositive. The gene calls are TRBV28 and TRBJ1-1; D gene ambiguous. The CDR3 spells CASSPGNTEAFF. CDR3 coding DNA: TGTGCCAGCAGTCCGGGGAACACTGAAGCTTTCTTT.